This T cell receptor (beta chain) came from a study of shared clonotypes between healthy human individuals. The overall study: CD8 memory received one plate per donor, CD8 naive two, CD4 memory three and CD4 naive three.

General study findings and limits: Shared clonotypes across all four donors exceeded non-shared ones in generation probability.

Recent acute infections and vaccinations were absent in the healthy HIV-negative adult donors. In the case of this clone: The antigen is not known.

Clones were read by immunoSEQ multiplex PCR, and TCRdb kept only the in-frame ones, dropping some. This table holds millions of clones, more than 80% found once. The sample was naive CD4+ T cells from PBMCs. Sample subset: CD45RA+ positively selected. This TCR derives from a man younger than 30 in good health. Some clones in this sample may be carry-over from other donors' samples.

The CDR3 spells CASSLFLGGGDGYTF. As DNA, the CDR3 is TGTGCCAGCAGCTTATTTTTAGGCGGAGGAGATGGCTACACCTTC. The chain combines TRBV7-9 with TRBJ1-2; no clear D. The length of the CDR3 is 15 residues. CDR1 SEHNR and CDR2 FQNEAQ come from the germline V gene (reference sequence). Deletions cut 2 bases from V and 6 bases from J, with 16 bases between. The entire variable domain, with the rest obtained from reference TRBV7-9 and TRBJ1-2, is as follows: DTGVSQNPRHKITKRGQNVTFRCDPISEHNRLYWYRQTLGQGPEFLTYFQNEAQLEKSRLLSDRFSAERPKGSFSTLEIQRTEQGDSAMYLCASSLFLGGGDGYTFGSGTRLTVV.